The 17 T cell receptor beta chains reported below all come from one sample, sequenced in a study of CD8 T cells in Susac syndrome. It was with random hexamers that about 0.45 to 1 ug RNA was reverse transcribed. Using its own MiXCR run on the immunoSEQ multiplex PCR reads, TCRdb lists one record per CDR3 protein. Of roughly 200,000 distinct CDR3 sequences in the sample, 95% were seen once. Sequenced: CD4+ T cells from PBMCs. These TCRs come from a human donor with multiple sclerosis.

The chain uses TRBV7-2 and TRBJ2-5, with 7 bases aligning to TRBD1. The CDR3 runs to 14 residues. Germline V gene data show CDR1 as SGHTA and CDR2 as FQGNSA. V shed 1 base and J 5 bases; nucleotides not matched to a gene: 4. The CDR3 DNA sequence: TGTGCCAGCAGCTTAGATGGCAGGGGGGAGACCCAGTACTTC. Protein: CASSLDGRGETQYF.

This clonotype showed up just once. This sequence joins TRBV14 and TRBJ1-2; D not resolved. The CDR3 is 13 amino acids. Germline CDR1 and CDR2: SGHDN and FVKESK. The ends were cut back, 0 bases at V and 5 bases at J, with 7 bases in the middle. CDR3 DNA sequence: TGTGCCAGCAGCCAAGATTCCGTGTATGGCTACACCTTC. Residues: CASSQDSVYGYTF.

The CDR3 nucleotides read TGTGCCAGCAGCCCGGACACCGGGACAGGGGAAGAGACCCAGTACTTC. Its protein product is CASSPDTGTGEETQYF. The chain recombines TRBV4-2 with TRBJ2-5; 10 bases are shared with TRBD1. The germline gives CDR1 LGHNA, CDR2 YNFKEQ. V shed 4 bases and J 3 bases; nucleotides not matched to a gene: 8. The CDR3 runs 16 residues.

Here the CDR3 DNA reads TGTGCCAGCACCCCGGGACAGGGAGACACCGGGGAGCTGTTTTTT. Translation: CASTPGQGDTGELFF. V usage is TRBV25-1 and J usage is TRBJ2-2; TRBD1 matches 9 bases. The CDR3 is made up of 15 amino acids. Germline loops: CDR1 MGHDK, CDR2 SYGVNS. Trimming removed 7 bases from V and 3 bases from J; junction bases left unmatched: 6.

The CDR3 DNA sequence: TGTGCCTGGATGGGCCAGAGCTCCTACGAGCAGTACTTC. It specifies CAWMGQSSYEQYF. The J gene is TRBJ2-7, the V gene TRBV30; D unresolved. The CDR3 consists of 13 residues. The V end was cut by 4 bases, the J end by 0 bases, with 10 bases between. Germline CDR1 reads GTSNPN; CDR2 reads SVGIG (reference sequence).

The chain recombines TRBV29-1 with TRBJ1-2; 8 nucleotides align to TRBD1. The CDR3 is made up of 17 amino acids. The J segment lost 2 bases and the V segment lost 2 bases, leaving 13 bases of the junction unmatched. CDR1 SQVTM and CDR2 ANQGSEA come from the germline V gene. CDR3 nucleotides: TGCAGCGTTGAATTGCGAACAGGGGGTGGAGAGAACTATGGCTACACCTTC. This codes for CSVELRTGGGENYGYTF.

The chain has TRBV2 and TRBJ2-5, with 12 bases lining up with TRBD2. The V segment lost 4 bases and the J segment 0 bases; nucleotides outside the gene matches: 0. In germline, CDR1 is SNHLY, CDR2 FYNNEI. The CDR3 runs to 15 residues. The CDR3 region is CASSGLAGDQETQYF. The CDR3 DNA follows: TGTGCCAGCAGTGGACTAGCGGGGGACCAAGAGACCCAGTACTTC.

This sequence joins TRBV12-3 or TRBV12-4 and TRBJ1-1, with D unclear. The CDR3 totals 11 residues. Between the trimmed V and J ends, which lost 2 bases and 5 bases, there was a span of 3 bases. The CDR3 sequence is CASSLMTEAFF. The CDR3 DNA is TGTGCCAGCAGTTTAATGACTGAAGCTTTCTTT.

The rearrangement links TRBV5-4 to TRBJ2-5; 13 bases map to TRBD2. Germline CDR1 reads SGHNT; CDR2 reads YYREEE (reference sequence). The CDR3 has 16 amino acids. Trimming took 4 bases from V and 2 from J; bases not matched to a gene: 5. CDR3 region: CASSIGLAGAQETQYF. The CDR3 DNA sequence: TGTGCCAGCAGCATAGGACTAGCGGGGGCACAAGAGACCCAGTACTTC. Full variable domain (rest looked up from reference TRBV5-4 and TRBJ2-5): ETGVTQSPTHLIKTRGQQVTLRCSSQSGHNTVSWYQQALGQGPQFIFQYYREEENGRGNFPPRFSGLQFPNYSSELNVNALELDDSALYLCASSIGLAGAQETQYFGPGTRLLVL.

This clonotype was observed once. The chain is built from TRBV30 and TRBJ2-2, with a weak D call TRBD2 (5 bases). Trimming took 0 bases from V and 5 from J, leaving 10 bases between them. Germline V lookup: CDR1 GTSNPN, CDR2 SVGIG (reference sequence). The CDR3 extends over 14 amino acids. The CDR3 nucleotides read TGTGCCTGGAGTGTACTCACGGGAACCGGGGAGCTGTTTTTT. This translates into CAWSVLTGTGELFF.

The CDR3 bases are TGTGCCAGCAGTAGCGGACAGCCGAAGTACAATGAGCAGTTCTTC. It is translated as CASSSGQPKYNEQFF. The chain joins TRBV6-5 to TRBJ2-1, with a tentative D call TRBD1 (6 bases). CDR3 size: 15 residues. Trimming shortened V by 5 bases and J by 4 bases, and 15 bases separated the two germline ends. CDR1 MNHEY and CDR2 SVGAGI come from the germline V gene.

This chain uses TRBV20-1 with TRBJ2-1, with TRBD2 matching over 7 bases. Trimming took 7 bases from V and 5 from J; bases not matched to a gene: 5. From germline, CDR1 is DFQATT and CDR2 SNEGSKA (reference sequence). The CDR3 length is 12 residues. The CDR3 loop is CSVPGLHNEQFF. The CDR3 coding sequence is TGCAGTGTACCGGGACTACACAATGAGCAGTTCTTC.

The CDR3 loop reads CAWKYGGGGELFF. The CDR3 DNA reads as TGTGCCTGGAAGTACGGGGGCGGCGGGGAGCTGTTTTTT. The chain recombines TRBV30 with TRBJ2-2; D is tentatively TRBD1 or TRBD2 (6 bases each). Trimming cost V 4 bases and J 7 bases, with 13 bases left between them. CDR1 is GTSNPN and CDR2 is SVGIG in the germline V gene (reference sequence). The CDR3 loop spans 13 amino acids. Using reference TRBV30 and TRBJ2-2 for the parts outside the CDR3, the full variable domain is SQTIHQWPATLVQPVGSPLSLECTVEGTSNPNLYWYRQAAGRGLQLLFYSVGIGQISSEVPQNLSASRPQDRQFILSSKKLLLSDSGFYLCAWKYGGGGELFFGEGSRLTVL.

The chain combines TRBV2 with TRBJ2-5; D gene uncertain. CDR1 and CDR2 (germline): SNHLY, FYNNEI. Between the trimmed V and J ends, which lost 4 bases and 4 bases, there was a span of 22 bases. CDR3 length equals 17 residues. Here the CDR3 reads CASSVLGRFAVGETQYF. The CDR3 coding sequence is TGTGCCAGCAGTGTACTCGGCAGGTTCGCAGTGGGAGAGACCCAGTACTTC.

The chain is built from TRBV7-2 and TRBJ2-1; tentatively, D is TRBD1 or TRBD2 (5 bases each). The ends were cut back, 6 bases at V and 7 bases at J, with 10 bases in the middle. There are 12 residues in the CDR3. Germline V gives CDR1 SGHTA, CDR2 FQGNSA. The DNA for the CDR3 is TGTGCCAGCAGATGGGGCGGGAATGAGCAGTTCTTC. Its translation is CASRWGGNEQFF.

The V and J genes are TRBV7-9 and TRBJ2-1, with TRBD1 as a possible D gene (6 bases). The CDR3 runs to 15 residues. The V gene's germline CDR1 is SEHNR and CDR2 FQNEAQ (reference sequence). V dropped 1 base and J dropped 8 bases, with 15 bases sitting between them. The CDR3 DNA reads as TGTGCCAGCAGCTTAGGCCAGGGGAAACACGATGAGCAGTTCTTC. Its translation is CASSLGQGKHDEQFF.

The chain employs TRBV29-1 and TRBJ1-5; D not certain. The germline gives CDR1 SQVTM, CDR2 ANQGSEA. The CDR3 length is 13 residues. The V gene lost 6 bases and the J gene lost 6 bases, with 15 bases spanning the gap. The CDR3 region is CSVGSRTGQPQHF. CDR3 nucleotides: TGCAGCGTGGGCTCAAGGACGGGTCAGCCCCAGCATTTT.